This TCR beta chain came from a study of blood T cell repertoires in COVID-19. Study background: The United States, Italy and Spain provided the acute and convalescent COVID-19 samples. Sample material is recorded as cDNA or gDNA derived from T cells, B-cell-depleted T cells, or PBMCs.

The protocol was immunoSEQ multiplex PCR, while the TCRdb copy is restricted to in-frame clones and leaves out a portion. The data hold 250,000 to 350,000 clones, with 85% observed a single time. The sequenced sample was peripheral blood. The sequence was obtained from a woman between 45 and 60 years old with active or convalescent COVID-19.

The CDR3 DNA is TGTGCCAGCAGCCGGGGACAGGGGTCTGGCTACACCTTC. It specifies CASSRGQGSGYTF. The chain links TRBV11-1 to TRBJ1-2; 10 nucleotides match TRBD1. V was pared by 5 bases and J by 7 bases, with 4 bases of the junction left unmatched. From germline, CDR1 is SGHAT and CDR2 FQDESV (reference sequence). The CDR3 has 13 amino acids.